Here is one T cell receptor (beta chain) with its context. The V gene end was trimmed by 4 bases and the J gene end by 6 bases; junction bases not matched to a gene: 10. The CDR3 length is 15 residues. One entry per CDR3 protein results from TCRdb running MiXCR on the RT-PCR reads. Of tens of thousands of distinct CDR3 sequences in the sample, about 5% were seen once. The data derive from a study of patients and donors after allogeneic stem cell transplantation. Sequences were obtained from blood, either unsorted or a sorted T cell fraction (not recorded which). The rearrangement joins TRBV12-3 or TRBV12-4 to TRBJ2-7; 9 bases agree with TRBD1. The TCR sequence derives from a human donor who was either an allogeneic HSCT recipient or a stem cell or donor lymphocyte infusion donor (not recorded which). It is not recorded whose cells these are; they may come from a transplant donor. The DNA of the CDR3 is TGTGCCAGCAGTTACCTTCAGACAGGGGGTTCCGAGCAGTACTTC. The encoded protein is CASSYLQTGGSEQYF.